This section outlines one T cell receptor beta chain sequence together with its context. It has no known antigen specificity. No much larger clonotype is one base removed from it; base qualities were not supplied. The donors were healthy, HIV-negative adults with no recently reported acute infections or vaccinations. Every donor was a Caucasian adult living in Nashville, Tennessee, USA. CD4+ T cells were enriched through magnetic negative selection, after which naive cells were positively selected on CD45RA and the remaining negative fraction served as the memory subset. Blood was collected by leukapheresis, and PBMCs were isolated by Ficoll-Histopaque density gradient centrifugation and then cryopreserved in liquid nitrogen vapor phase. Purity and quantity of every magnetically sorted T cell population were checked by analytical flow cytometry. Each sorted fraction had its genomic DNA isolated and then quantified by UV absorbance on a Nanodrop 2000c.

This specimen belongs to a study of shared clonotypes between healthy human individuals (dated by TCRdb to the early 2020s). In the study overall: A few men and two women, aged 18 to 49 years, made up the cohort. Leukapheresis yielded between about 0.8 and 9.5 billion PBMCs per donor. Per donor, three plates each were used for CD4 naive and CD4 memory, two for CD8 naive, and one for CD8 memory. Different laboratories and diverse techniques were used to prepare libraries and sequence TCR repertoires, to increase sequencing depth and limit assay-specific biases. The study deeply sequenced blood TCR repertoires of about five healthy adults to estimate repertoire size and the extent of clonotype sharing between individuals.

Trimming removed 5 bases from V and 4 bases from J; the gene matches leave 7 bases unexplained. CDR1 and CDR2 (SGHTA, FQGNSA) derive from the germline V gene. The CDR3 runs 15 amino acids, cysteine and phenylalanine included. Only the CDR3 region is kept as DNA, spanning 45 bases read in frame from base 1. The full study reports these points: Clonotypes shared by all four sorted-subset donors showed higher generation probabilities than non-shared clonotypes. Naive subsets generally had larger estimated clonotype richness than memory subsets did. Rarefaction of sorted-subset datasets indicated incomplete sequencing despite the large sequencing depth. Sampling was restricted to blood, and TCR repertoires in tissues likely differ from the TCR repertoires found in blood. Based on pairwise subsampling, the degree of clonotype sharing among donors was expected to be affected by sequencing depth. Sharing across a handful of donors was observed for around 5% of naive CD4, 3.5% of naive CD8, about 2.3% of memory CD4, and roughly 0.4% of memory CD8 clonotypes. The small number of donors limited the genetic and exposure-history diversity represented.

TCR CDR3 regions were amplified from genomic DNA by multiplex PCR using the deep immunoSEQ assay. For each cell subset, the extracted genomic DNA was distributed evenly across all wells of several immunoSEQ 96-well plates, and each plate served as one replicate. For sorted subsets, approximately 200 ng of genomic DNA, equivalent to some 33,000 T cell genomes, went into each replicate PCR. Purified libraries were quantified with a Qubit 3.0 fluorometer, sized on a Bioanalyzer 2100, and re-quantified with the KAPA Library Quantification kit. Every immunoSEQ 96-well plate was sequenced on a separate single-read 150-cycle Illumina NextSeq 550 flow cell. The authors' analysis ran thus. Because the immunoSEQ output held only junctional sequences and lacked quality scores, the filtering could not match the filtering applied to full-length reads. Sequences were annotated with PyIR, a Python wrapper for IgBLAST v1.9, and V/J genes and CDR3 were assigned using IMGT germline references. Any read was removed if the V/J assignment was weak (E-value above 1e-6), the CDR3 was missing, or the read contained stop codons, out-of-frame junctions, or ambiguous translated residues. V3J clonotypes were defined as sequences sharing the same inferred V gene, J gene, and CDR3 amino acid sequence. Percentage overlap between repertoires was calculated by dividing the number of shared unique clonotypes by the size of the smaller repertoire. Three approaches were used to assess repertoire richness: RTK rarefaction, the Chao1 estimator, and Recon v2.1 estimates of unobserved clonotypes. OLGA was used to compute generation probabilities for all TCRbeta clonotypes that the gDNA method yielded from a handful of donors. What TCRdb holds here is the immuneACCESS table cut down to in-frame rearrangements. Part of the clones is not present; checked against another copy, under half of the missing clones reflect an unresolved V gene, and the others are unexplained. That table gives V, J and clone size, and the DNA gave D and trimming. For this sample the table gives over a million clones, of which about 75% were detected only once. The leading ten clones occupy approximately 1.5% of the sample.

The receptor was isolated from a man aged 18 to 35 in good health. Specimen: memory CD4+ T cells sorted from blood. The sample's cell subset or site, from its label and the paper: CD45RA-negative fraction. The receptor chain draws on TRBV7-2 and TRBJ1-3, and 8 bases in between align with TRBD1. The encoded CDR3 is CASSPLRGQGNTIYF. The base sequence is TGTGCCAGCAGCCCCCTCAGGGGGCAAGGAAACACCATATATTTT.